The entry below gives a single T cell receptor beta chain sequence along with its context. The CDR3 consists of 14 residues. Germline V lookup: CDR1 SNHLY, CDR2 FYNNEI. V lost 6 bases, J lost 5 bases, and 14 bases lay in between. The data belong to a study of blood T cells in healthy people across ages. A sample-barcoded 5' primer and a J-beta primer mix were used in a second PCR of roughly 6 to 11 cycles. Sequencing yielded, for each sample, at least 2.5 million paired-end reads carrying CDR3. TCRdb itself ran the 5' RACE reads through MiXCR, one entry per CDR3 protein. The sample has 650,000 to 900,000 distinct CDR3 sequences, about 62% seen once.

The sequence came from a man between 25 and 39 years old in good health. The chain has TRBV2 and TRBJ1-5; perhaps TRBD1 as D (5 bases). The material sequenced was blood. CDR3 bases: TGTGCCAGCAGGCTGGACGGGGGGTATCAGCCCCAGCATTTT. It specifies CASRLDGGYQPQHF.